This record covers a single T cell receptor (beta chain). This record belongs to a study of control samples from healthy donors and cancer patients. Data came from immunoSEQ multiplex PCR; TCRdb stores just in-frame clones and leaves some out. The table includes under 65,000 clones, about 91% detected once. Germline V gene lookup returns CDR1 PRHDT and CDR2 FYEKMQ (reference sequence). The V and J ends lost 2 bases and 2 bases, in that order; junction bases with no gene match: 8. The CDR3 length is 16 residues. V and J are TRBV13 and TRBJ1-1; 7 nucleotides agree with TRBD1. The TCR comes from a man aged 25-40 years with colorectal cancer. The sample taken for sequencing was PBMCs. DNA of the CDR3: TGTGCCAGCAGCTTATGGGAAGGGGGCGGAAACACTGAAGCTTTCTTT. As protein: CASSLWEGGGNTEAFF.